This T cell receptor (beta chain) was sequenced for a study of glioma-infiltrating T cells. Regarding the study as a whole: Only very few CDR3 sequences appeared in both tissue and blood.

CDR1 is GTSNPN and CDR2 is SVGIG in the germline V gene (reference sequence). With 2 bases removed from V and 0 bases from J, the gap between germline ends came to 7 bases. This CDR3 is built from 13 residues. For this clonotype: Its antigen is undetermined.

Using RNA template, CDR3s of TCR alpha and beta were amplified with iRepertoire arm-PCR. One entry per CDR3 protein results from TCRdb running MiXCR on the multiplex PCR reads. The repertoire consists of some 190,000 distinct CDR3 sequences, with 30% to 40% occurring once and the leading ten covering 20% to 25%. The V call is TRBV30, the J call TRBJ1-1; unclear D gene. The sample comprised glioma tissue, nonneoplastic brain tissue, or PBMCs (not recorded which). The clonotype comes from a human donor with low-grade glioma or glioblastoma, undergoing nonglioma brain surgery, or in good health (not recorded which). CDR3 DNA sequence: TGTGCCTGGAGTAAGACTATGAACACTGAAGCTTTCTTT. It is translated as CAWSKTMNTEAFF.